This is a list of T cell receptor beta chains from one sample in a study of blood T cell repertoires in COVID-19. Assay: immunoSEQ multiplex PCR; the TCRdb copy retains only in-frame clones and omits some. This sample has tens of thousands of clones, with about four fifths found just once. The specimen sequenced was peripheral blood. These TCRs come from a woman in her sixties with acute or convalescent COVID-19. Both conserved end residues are part of each CDR3. Each record gives: J gene, V gene, CDR3 length, CDR3 protein.

>TRBJ1-2|TRBV12-3/TRBV12-4|12
CASARQDYGYTF
>TRBJ1-2|TRBV19|15
CASSSQGTGRYGYTF
>TRBJ1-6|TRBV6-2/TRBV6-3|17
CASSYVGRGVNNSPLHF
>TRBJ1-1|TRBV6-1|18
CASSEAQAGGGVNTEAFF
>TRBJ2-2|TRBV29-1|13
CSVSTAGTGELFF
>TRBJ1-2|TRBV5-1|14
CASSPSGTGDGYTF
>TRBJ1-4|TRBV11-2|13
CASSQEPGLELFF
>TRBJ1-6|TRBV6-5|13
CATPTGLNSPLHF
>TRBJ2-1|TRBV5-1|14
CASSLTSGANEQFF
>TRBJ1-5|TRBV6-1|12
CATREGTQPQHF
>TRBJ2-7|TRBV30|13
CARSRGMAYEQYF
>TRBJ2-3|TRBV5-4|16
CASSLQAGPFTDTQYF
>TRBJ1-4|TRBV27|16
CASSLSGGTGNEKLFF
>TRBJ2-5|TRBV5-1|15
CASSPPVGSQETQYF
>TRBJ2-7|TRBV27|13
CASTQWQGEPLVF
>TRBJ2-2|TRBV11-2|14
CASSLDRNTGELFF
>TRBJ2-2|TRBV5-5|17
CASSSSPGHPVTGELFF
>TRBJ2-7|TRBV6-4|15
CASSPETGAIYEQYF
>TRBJ1-5|TRBV3-1/TRBV3-2|14
CASSPSLSNQPQHF
>TRBJ2-3|TRBV11-3|14
CASSDDRGPDTQYF
>TRBJ2-5|TRBV19|15
CASSGTTGPEETQYF
>TRBJ1-5|TRBV6-6|14
CASSYPGTGQPQHF
>TRBJ2-5|TRBV19|14
CASSIRGLASAQYF
>TRBJ2-2|TRBV10-3|15
CAIKSGGRYTGELFF
>TRBJ2-5|TRBV3-1/TRBV3-2|13
CASSQDGTAAQYF
>TRBJ2-7|TRBV10-3|15
CAISESWTGSYEQYF
>TRBJ2-2|TRBV10-1|19
CASSVGLAGGTKDTGELFF
>TRBJ2-2|TRBV13|14
CASSLSSGPGELFF
>TRBJ2-7|TRBV24-1|15
CATSDPGGENTEQYF
>TRBJ2-7|TRBV2|15
CASRVQRGQGNEQYF
>TRBJ1-1|TRBV2|13
CASSRVLNTEAFF
>TRBJ2-1|TRBV6-5|12
CASTLHQDEQFF
>TRBJ2-5|TRBV12-2|18
CASRLERGRTGGVETQYF
>TRBJ1-2|TRBV11-1|15
CASSLGSSSNYGYTF
>TRBJ2-1|TRBV5-1|15
CASSTAGTGVHEQFF
>TRBJ1-3|TRBV6-6|17
CASSPLGQATSGNTIYF
>TRBJ1-5|TRBV2|15
CASSEGQGMYQPQHF
>TRBJ1-1|TRBV5-1|14
CARRGGLGNTEAFF
>TRBJ1-4|TRBV7-2|14
CASSLGREGEKLFF
>TRBJ1-3|TRBV30|15
CAWKGQPWGGNTIYF
>TRBJ2-1|TRBV3-1/TRBV3-2|13
CASSRASGVEQFF
>TRBJ1-2|TRBV4-1|15
CASSQAGSRLYGYTF
>TRBJ2-2|TRBV5-1|13
CASSFQGTGELFF
>TRBJ1-2|TRBV19|14
CASSIEEQARGYTF
>TRBJ1-5|TRBV10-3|14
CAISEKKENQPQHF
>TRBJ1-1|TRBV27|12
CASSSTPGRAFF
>TRBJ2-2|TRBV5-1|14
CASREGVNTGELFF
>TRBJ1-6|TRBV6-5|13
CASNLAQYSPLHF
>TRBJ2-1|TRBV7-7|15
CASSLTGTSGGEQFF
>TRBJ2-1|TRBV11-2|13
CASSFWAISEQFF
>TRBJ2-3|TRBV24-1|16
CATSDLRVAGTDTQYF
>TRBJ2-5|TRBV12-3/TRBV12-4|13
CASSSGSQETQYF
>TRBJ2-4|TRBV10-1|17
CASSLGGERGVKNIQYF